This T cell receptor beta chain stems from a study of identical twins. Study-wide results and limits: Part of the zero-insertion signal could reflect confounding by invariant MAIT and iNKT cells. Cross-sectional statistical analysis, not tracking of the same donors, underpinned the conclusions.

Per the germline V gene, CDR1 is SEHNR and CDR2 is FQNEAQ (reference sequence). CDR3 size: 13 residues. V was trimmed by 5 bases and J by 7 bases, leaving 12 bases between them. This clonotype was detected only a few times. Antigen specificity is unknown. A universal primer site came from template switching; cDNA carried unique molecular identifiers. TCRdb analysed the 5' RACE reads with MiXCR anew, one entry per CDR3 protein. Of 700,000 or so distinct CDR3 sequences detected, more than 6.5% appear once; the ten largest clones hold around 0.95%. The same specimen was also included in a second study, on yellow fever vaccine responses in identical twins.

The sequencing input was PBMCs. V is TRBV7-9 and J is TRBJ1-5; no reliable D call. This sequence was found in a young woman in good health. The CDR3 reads CASSLGPRQPQHF. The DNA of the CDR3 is TGTGCCAGCAGCCTCGGGCCCCGGCAGCCCCAGCATTTT.